This passage covers 2 T cell receptor beta chains from one sample sequenced in a study of cytomegalovirus exposure and HLA in healthy donors. With 60 Vbeta and 13 Jbeta primers, the PCR was carried out. Sequencing used immunoSEQ multiplex PCR; TCRdb keeps in-frame clones, though not all of them. The table shows some 120,000 clones, with approximately 8.7% occurring only once. Material for sequencing was PBMCs. The receptor set was obtained from a man aged 40-50 years in good health and CMV-seronegative.

In DNA form, the CDR3 reads TGCAGCGCCGGGAGGACTGAAGCTTTCTTT. It codes for CSAGRTEAFF. The V and J genes are TRBV29-1 and TRBJ1-1; no definite D call. Germline loops: CDR1 SQVTM, CDR2 ANQGSEA. CDR3 length: 10 amino acids. The V end was cut by 7 bases, the J end by 5 bases, with 8 bases between.

This chain connects TRBV29-1 to TRBJ1-1; 9 bases align to TRBD1. CDR3 size: 14 residues. Germline V gives CDR1 SQVTM, CDR2 ANQGSEA. V lost 6 bases and J lost 0; bases outside the gene matches: 5. The DNA for the CDR3 is TGCAGCGTCCTGGGACAGGGACTGAACACTGAAGCTTTCTTT. This gives the protein CSVLGQGLNTEAFF.